The 26 T cell receptor beta chains given below trace back to one sample, sequenced in a study of blood T cell repertoires in COVID-19. Produced via immunoSEQ multiplex PCR; TCRdb's table is partial and in-frame only. This table holds under 170,000 clones, approximately 90% found once. The sample taken for sequencing was peripheral blood. All receptors derive from a woman aged 60-70 years with active or convalescent COVID-19.

This chain joins TRBV19 and TRBJ2-3; tentatively, D is TRBD2 (6 bases). V was pared by 7 bases and J by 1 base, with 12 bases between. CDR1 and CDR2 (germline): LNHDA, SQIVND (reference sequence). This CDR3 is 14 amino acids long. CDR3 sequence reads: CASNQGGRTDTQYF. The CDR3 nucleotides are TGTGCCAGTAATCAGGGAGGACGCACAGATACGCAGTATTTT.

This clone is a singleton in its sample. The rearrangement links TRBV27 to TRBJ2-3; TRBD1 agrees at 8 bases. The V gene's germline CDR1 is MNHEY and CDR2 SMNVEV (reference sequence). CDR3 size: 18 residues. V trimming: 3 bases; J trimming: 3 bases; junction bases outside the gene matches: 14. The CDR3 bases are TGTGCCAGCAGTTTCTCCTTAACGACAGGGGCGATTACAGATACGCAGTATTTT. Translation: CASSFSLTTGAITDTQYF.

The chain recombines TRBV11-3 with TRBJ2-3, with 13 bases lining up with TRBD2. CDR3 length: 17 amino acids. Germline CDR1 and CDR2: SGHNT and YENEEA. After removal of 4 bases from V and 5 bases from J, the junction contained 9 bases not matched to a gene. The CDR3 region has the DNA TGTGCCAGCAGCTCCCGCGGGACTAGCGGGGAGGAAGATACGCAGTATTTT. Encoded protein: CASSSRGTSGEEDTQYF.

The chain recombines TRBV6-5 with TRBJ1-1, with TRBD1 matching 8 bases. Germline CDR1 MNHEY, CDR2 SVGAGI. V lost 5 bases to trimming and J lost 0 bases; unmatched junction nucleotides: 5. The CDR3 runs 15 residues. CDR3 bases: TGTGCCAGCAGTCTGACAGGGGACATGAACACTGAAGCTTTCTTT. Amino acid sequence: CASSLTGDMNTEAFF.

The chain combines TRBV14 with TRBJ2-7, with TRBD1 matching 10 bases. Germline-derived CDR1 and CDR2 are SGHDN and FVKESK. The V segment lost 4 bases and the J segment 5 bases; nucleotides outside the gene matches: 11. This CDR3 spans 16 amino acids. As DNA, the CDR3 is TGTGCCAGCAGCCTAACCCGACGGGACAGGGGCAACGAGCAGTACTTC. Its translation: CASSLTRRDRGNEQYF. Based on the CDR3 plus reference TRBV14 and TRBJ2-7, the full variable domain is EAGVTQFPSHSVIEKGQTVTLRCDPISGHDNLYWYRRVMGKEIKFLLHFVKESKQDESGMPNNRFLAERTGGTYSTLKVQPAELEDSGVYFCASSLTRRDRGNEQYFGPGTRLTVT.

CDR3 sequence reads: CASSQQGRGLDYGYTF. DNA for the CDR3: TGCGCCAGCAGCCAACAAGGCAGGGGGCTCGACTATGGCTACACCTTC. The chain is built from TRBV4-3 and TRBJ1-2; 8 positions match TRBD1. Trimming cost V 2 bases and J 3 bases; bases outside gene matches: 8. The germline V gene encodes CDR1 LGHNA and CDR2 YSLEER. The CDR3 length is 16 residues.

The V gene is TRBV18, the J gene TRBJ1-1, with 8 positions matching TRBD1. The CDR3 loop spans 16 amino acids. Trimming at V came to 2 bases and at J to 5 bases, leaving 10 bases not matched to a gene. Germline V gene data show CDR1 as KGHSH and CDR2 as LQKENI. Written as DNA, the CDR3 is TGTGCCAGCTCACCATTCAGGCAGGGGGCGCGAACTGAAGCTTTCTTT. Protein product: CASSPFRQGARTEAFF.

The chain links TRBV19 to TRBJ2-1; 8 nucleotides line up with TRBD2. Germline CDR1 reads LNHDA; CDR2 reads SQIVND (reference sequence). The CDR3 is 14 amino acids. J was trimmed by 5 bases and V by 3 bases; bases with no gene match: 3. The CDR3 coding sequence is TGTGCCAGTAGTATTGGGACTAGTGACAATGAGCAGTTCTTC. It encodes CASSIGTSDNEQFF.

CDR3 DNA sequence: TGTGCCAGCAGCACGGGACTAGCGGGGACCGGGGAGCTGTTTTTT. Its translation: CASSTGLAGTGELFF. This chain connects TRBV7-9 to TRBJ2-2; 13 bases line up with TRBD2. After removal of 5 bases from V and 5 bases from J, the junction contained 2 bases not matched to a gene. This CDR3 spans 15 amino acids. Germline lookup yields CDR1 SEHNR and CDR2 FQNEAQ (reference sequence).

V usage is TRBV6-2 or TRBV6-3 and J usage is TRBJ2-3; 7 bases map to TRBD2. Germline CDR1 reads MNHEY; CDR2 reads SVGEGT. Trimming removed 0 bases from V and 1 base from J; junction bases left unmatched: 4. The CDR3 contains 16 residues. CDR3 coding DNA: TGTGCCAGCAGTTACTCGATCGCGGGGGGCACAGATACGCAGTATTTT. Amino acids: CASSYSIAGGTDTQYF.

V is TRBV30 and J is TRBJ1-3, with D perhaps matching TRBD1 (5 bases). The V gene's germline CDR1 is GTSNPN and CDR2 SVGIG (reference sequence). Trimming pared 0 bases from V and 0 bases from J, leaving 12 bases between. The CDR3 length is 16 residues. CDR3 sequence reads: CAWSVSRGTSGNTIYF. The DNA of the CDR3 is TGTGCCTGGAGTGTATCGCGGGGGACCTCTGGAAACACCATATATTTT.

The chain combines TRBV21-1 with TRBJ1-3; the table's D gene call, TRBD1, was not cross checked with the DNA. TRBV21-1 is a pseudogene segment. The CDR3 runs 18 residues. CDR3 nucleotides: TGTGCCAGCCCAAACCTAAAGGCCGGACAGGGGTCAGGAAACACCATATATTTT. Protein: CASPNLKAGQGSGNTIYF.

The chain joins TRBV6-6 to TRBJ1-3; TRBD1 is a possible D gene (6 bases). The CDR3 totals 16 residues. V was shortened by 0 bases and J by 2 bases, with 11 bases between the two germline ends. CDR1 and CDR2 (germline): MNHNY, SVGAGI (reference sequence). For the CDR3, the DNA is TGTGCCAGCAGTTACTCCGGGGGGGCGGCTGGAAACACCATATATTTT. Encoded protein: CASSYSGGAAGNTIYF.

The chain joins TRBV19 to TRBJ2-4; TRBD2 matches 10 bases. Germline V CDR1 and CDR2: LNHDA, SQIVND (reference sequence). CDR3 length: 19 amino acids. Trimming took 5 bases from V and 1 from J; bases not matched to a gene: 14. CDR3 amino acids: CASSLFRSGGAMAKNIQYF. The CDR3 DNA follows: TGTGCCAGTAGTCTCTTTCGGAGCGGGGGGGCTATGGCCAAAAACATTCAGTACTTC.

The chain recombines TRBV12-5 with TRBJ1-2, with D unclear. Germline V lookup: CDR1 LGHNT, CDR2 FRNRAP. The CDR3 runs to 12 residues. V lost 7 bases and J 10 bases, leaving 16 bases between the germline ends. CDR3 in DNA: TGTGCTAGTGACCAGAGGGCACCCTACTACACCTTC. Protein: CASDQRAPYYTF.

V usage is TRBV19 and J usage is TRBJ1-3; D might be TRBD1 (5 bases). The ends were cut back, 8 bases at V and 0 bases at J, with 8 bases in the middle. The germline CDR1 and CDR2 sequences are LNHDA and SQIVND (reference sequence). The CDR3 has 13 residues. In DNA, the CDR3 is TGTGCCAGTCAGGGTACCTCTGGAAACACCATATATTTT. It is translated as CASQGTSGNTIYF.

The gene calls are TRBV18 and TRBJ2-5, with unresolved D. V gave up 0 bases and J gave up 5 bases, with 7 bases separating them. Germline V gene data show CDR1 as KGHSH and CDR2 as LQKENI. This CDR3 contains 13 residues. The CDR3 sequence: CASSPPSWETQYF. The CDR3 coding sequence is TGTGCCAGCTCACCACCGAGCTGGGAGACCCAGTACTTC.

This clone occurred once. The gene calls are TRBV24-1 and TRBJ2-3; perhaps TRBD2 as D (5 bases). CDR1 is KGHDR and CDR2 is SFDVKD in the germline V gene. The CDR3 totals 16 residues. With 4 bases removed from V and 4 bases from J, the gap between germline ends came to 17 bases. CDR3 residues: CATSDPRAAEADTQYF. The CDR3 nucleotides read TGTGCCACCAGTGACCCCCGGGCCGCGGAGGCAGATACGCAGTATTTT.

The chain uses TRBV7-2 and TRBJ1-6; 7 bases line up with TRBD1. Germline CDR1 reads SGHTA; CDR2 reads FQGNSA. The ends lost 5 bases at V and 7 bases at J; junction bases unmatched: 11. This CDR3 region has 16 residues. CDR3 amino acids: CASSSSTGQTNSPLHF. CDR3 DNA sequence: TGTGCCAGCAGCAGTTCCACGGGACAGACGAATTCACCCCTCCACTTT.

The J gene is TRBJ1-6, the V gene TRBV2; 7 positions match TRBD1. This CDR3 contains 13 residues. CDR1 is SNHLY and CDR2 is FYNNEI in the germline V gene. After removal of 7 bases from V and 7 bases from J, the junction contained 4 bases not matched to a gene. The CDR3 spells CASKGQHNSPLHF. The CDR3 DNA follows: TGTGCCAGCAAGGGACAGCACAATTCACCCCTCCACTTT.

The chain links TRBV19 to TRBJ2-1; 12 bases agree with TRBD2. Looked up from germline, CDR1 is LNHDA and CDR2 is SQIVND (reference sequence). This CDR3 region has 18 residues. With 3 bases clipped from V and 2 bases from J, the junction kept 8 bases outside the gene matches. The CDR3 coding sequence is TGTGCCAGTAGTATTTCGACTAGCGGGGGCGCCCCCTACAATGAGCAGTTCTTC. Translation: CASSISTSGGAPYNEQFF.

V is TRBV6-2 or TRBV6-3 and J is TRBJ2-7; tentatively, D is TRBD1 (6 bases). The CDR3 covers 14 residues. The germline gives CDR1 MNHEY, CDR2 SVGEGT. The V end was cut by 1 base, the J end by 2 bases, with 9 bases between. DNA of the CDR3: TGTGCCAGCAGTTACTACAGGGCCCCCTACGAGCAGTACTTC. Protein: CASSYYRAPYEQYF.

Only one count was recorded for this clone. CDR3 region: CASSPGQGWDTIYF. In nucleotides, the CDR3 is TGTGCCAGCAGCCCCGGACAGGGGTGGGACACCATATATTTT. This sequence joins TRBV5-8 and TRBJ1-3; 9 bases fit TRBD1. Unmatched junction bases numbered 7, after V lost 4 bases and J lost 8 bases. The germline V gene has CDR1 SGHTS and CDR2 YDEGEE. This CDR3 contains 14 residues.

The chain uses TRBV24-1 and TRBJ1-5; the D is unclear. Germline CDR1 and CDR2: KGHDR and SFDVKD. CDR3 length equals 15 residues. Between the trimmed V and J ends, which lost 4 bases and 5 bases, there was a span of 14 bases. CDR3 protein: CATSENRGIHQPQHF. For the CDR3, the DNA is TGTGCCACCAGTGAAAACCGGGGTATACATCAGCCCCAGCATTTT.

This clone is a singleton in its sample. The rearrangement links TRBV5-4 to TRBJ2-1; 8 positions match TRBD1. V was pared by 4 bases and J by 3 bases, with 9 bases of the junction left unmatched. The CDR3 contains 16 residues. The germline V gene encodes CDR1 SGHNT and CDR2 YYREEE (reference sequence). DNA for the CDR3: TGTGCCAGCAGCGCTGGCGGCGGACAGGGCTACAATGAGCAGTTCTTC. Its protein product is CASSAGGGQGYNEQFF.

The chain combines TRBV18 with TRBJ2-4, with TRBD2 matching 8 bases. The CDR3 runs 15 residues. The junction had 8 bases not matched to a gene; V was cut back by 4 bases and J by 6 bases. Per germline, CDR1 KGHSH and CDR2 LQKENI. The CDR3 is CASSQSGGNGNIQYF. Written as DNA, the CDR3 is TGTGCCAGCTCACAGAGCGGGGGAAATGGAAACATTCAGTACTTC.